The 26 T cell receptor beta chains presented below share a single source sample, sequenced in a study of T cell responses to AZD1222 COVID-19 vaccine. Some clones are missing from TCRdb's copy, which holds only in-frame ones; the method was immunoSEQ multiplex PCR. Here the sample spans 130,000 or so clones, 85% to 95% being singletons. The material sequenced was peripheral blood, taken on day 0 of AZD1222 vaccination. These receptors were collected from an adult in good health.

The genes are TRBV11-2 and TRBJ2-3; D gene ambiguous. In germline, CDR1 is SGHAT, CDR2 FQNNGV. Trimming left V 1 base short and J 3 bases short, with 17 bases between. There are 17 residues in the CDR3. The CDR3 protein is CASSLGRTSPGTDTQYF. DNA of the CDR3: TGTGCCAGCAGCTTAGGGCGGACGTCTCCCGGGACAGATACGCAGTATTTT.

The chain joins TRBV27 to TRBJ1-1; D possibly corresponds to TRBD1 (5 bases). Germline values: CDR1 MNHEY, CDR2 SMNVEV (reference sequence). V was pared by 2 bases and J by 1 base, with 17 bases between. CDR3 length: 17 amino acids. In DNA form, the CDR3 reads TGTGCCAGCAGTTTAAGGGCTAGGGGCAGTGGGAACACTGAAGCTTTCTTT. Translating it yields CASSLRARGSGNTEAFF.

The V gene is TRBV19, the J gene TRBJ1-2; D is perhaps TRBD1 (6 bases). Germline CDR1 is LNHDA and CDR2 is SQIVND (reference sequence). The ends were cut back, 8 bases at V and 1 base at J, with 11 bases in the middle. This CDR3 is 13 amino acids long. The CDR3 sequence: CASADSVNYGYTF. CDR3 nucleotides: TGTGCCAGTGCGGACAGCGTTAACTATGGCTACACCTTC.

The V call is TRBV5-1, the J call TRBJ2-1; no clear D gene. Trimming took off 0 bases at V and 0 bases at J, with 10 bases between the two ends. Germline V gene lookup returns CDR1 SGHRS and CDR2 YFSETQ. CDR3 length: 16 residues. CDR3 protein: CASSLGVPSSYNEQFF. The CDR3 DNA sequence: TGCGCCAGCAGCTTGGGAGTTCCCAGCTCCTACAATGAGCAGTTCTTC.

This rearrangement joins TRBV10-3 to TRBJ2-7; TRBD2 matches 10 bases. This CDR3 region has 15 residues. V shed 3 bases, J shed 2 bases, and the junction held 4 bases outside the gene matches. CDR1 ENHRY and CDR2 SYGVKD come from the germline V gene. CDR3 DNA: TGTGCCATCAGTGATCAACTAGCGGGAACCTACGAGCAGTACTTC. The encoded protein is CAISDQLAGTYEQYF.

This chain connects TRBV2 to TRBJ1-5; a possible D gene is TRBD1 (5 bases). In germline, CDR1 is SNHLY, CDR2 FYNNEI. V shed 3 bases and J shed 2 bases, with 14 bases lying between them. The length of the CDR3 is 16 residues. In DNA, the CDR3 is TGTGCCAGCAGTGATGACAGTCTGGTTGGCAATCAGCCCCAGCATTTT. Translated: CASSDDSLVGNQPQHF.

This clone was recorded only once. The V and J genes are TRBV13 and TRBJ1-6; TRBD1 is a possible D gene (6 bases). The germline V gene encodes CDR1 PRHDT and CDR2 FYEKMQ (reference sequence). This CDR3 is built from 14 residues. Trimming stripped 5 bases from V and 2 bases from J, with 7 bases between. CDR3 DNA sequence: TGTGCCAGCAGCCAGGGGACCTATAATTCACCCCTCCACTTT. Translation gives CASSQGTYNSPLHF.

This chain connects TRBV13 to TRBJ2-7, with a weak D call TRBD2 (6 bases). This CDR3 contains 13 residues. The V end was cut by 5 bases, the J end by 2 bases, with 10 bases between. Germline V CDR1 and CDR2: PRHDT, FYEKMQ (reference sequence). The CDR3 DNA is TGTGCCAGCAGCCACGGGAGCACCTACGAGCAGTACTTC. Protein: CASSHGSTYEQYF.

This clone was recorded only once. This chain connects TRBV7-8 to TRBJ1-2, with 8 bases aligning to TRBD1. J was trimmed by 2 bases and V by 8 bases; bases with no gene match: 13. The CDR3 extends over 16 amino acids. The germline V gene has CDR1 SGHVS and CDR2 FQNEAQ. The CDR3: CASGPRTGPLNYGYTF. CDR3 nucleotides: TGTGCCAGCGGACCACGGACAGGGCCACTAAACTATGGCTACACCTTC.

The rearrangement joins TRBV6-8 to TRBJ2-3, with D hard to call. The V end was cut by 3 bases, the J end by 2 bases, with 18 bases between. The CDR3 is 17 amino acids. The germline CDR1 and CDR2 sequences are MNHGY and SAAAGT. For the CDR3, the DNA is TGTGCCAGCAGTTATCCTTGGGTGGGGAAACTCACAGATACGCAGTATTTT. This codes for CASSYPWVGKLTDTQYF.

The chain joins TRBV24-1 to TRBJ2-2; possibly TRBD1 for D (6 bases). Looked up from germline, CDR1 is KGHDR and CDR2 is SFDVKD. The germline V and J ends were trimmed by 12 bases and 3 bases, with 19 bases remaining between them. The CDR3 covers 15 residues. Here the CDR3 reads CAPTWSGADTGELFF. The DNA for the CDR3 is TGTGCCCCGACCTGGTCAGGGGCTGACACCGGGGAGCTGTTTTTT.

This chain connects TRBV4-2 to TRBJ1-3, with D unresolved. V lost 1 base and J lost 4, with 8 bases in between. CDR1 and CDR2 from the germline V gene are LGHNA and YNFKEQ. The CDR3 runs to 14 residues. The CDR3 is CASSQGFEGNTIYF. The CDR3, as DNA: TGTGCCAGCAGCCAAGGGTTTGAGGGAAACACCATATATTTT.

This chain links TRBV19 with TRBJ1-3; no clear D. Germline V CDR1 and CDR2: LNHDA, SQIVND (reference sequence). The CDR3 runs to 14 residues. V was clipped by 3 bases and J by 0 bases, with 6 bases between them. The CDR3 is CASSISVSGNTIYF. DNA for the CDR3: TGTGCCAGTAGTATTTCGGTCTCTGGAAACACCATATATTTT.

DNA of the CDR3: TGTGCCAGCAGTGACGAGGCGAAAGTAAATAAGGAGCAGTTCTTC. This gives the protein CASSDEAKVNKEQFF. V gene TRBV6-1 combines with J gene TRBJ2-1, with D unresolved. Trimming removed 3 bases from V and 10 bases from J, with 19 bases in between. CDR1 is MNHNS, CDR2 SASEGT, per germline. This CDR3 has 15 amino acids.

V and J are TRBV11-3 and TRBJ2-7; maybe TRBD2 (6 bases). The CDR3 extends over 14 amino acids. Per germline, CDR1 SGHNT and CDR2 YENEEA. The V end was cut by 3 bases, the J end by 3 bases, with 12 bases between. The DNA for the CDR3 is TGTGCCAGCAGCTTTGGGGGGAATAACTACGAGCAGTACTTC. This encodes CASSFGGNNYEQYF.

The rearrangement uses TRBV27 and TRBJ2-1; 13 bases align to TRBD2. The V and J ends lost 8 bases and 0 bases, in that order; junction bases with no gene match: 10. The CDR3 totals 18 residues. Germline-derived CDR1 and CDR2 are MNHEY and SMNVEV (reference sequence). The CDR3 loop reads CASGGGLAGSTSYNEQFF. CDR3 nucleotide sequence: TGTGCCAGCGGCGGGGGACTAGCGGGGTCTACCTCCTACAATGAGCAGTTCTTC.

V usage is TRBV5-1 and J usage is TRBJ1-2; D not resolved. Looked up from germline, CDR1 is SGHRS and CDR2 is YFSETQ. Trimming removed 0 bases at V and 6 bases at J, with 9 bases between. This CDR3 is built from 13 residues. The CDR3: CASSLAEGDGYTF. In nucleotides, the CDR3 is TGCGCCAGCAGCTTGGCCGAAGGAGATGGCTACACCTTC.

V is TRBV30 and J is TRBJ1-2; no clear D. CDR1 and CDR2 (germline): GTSNPN, SVGIG (reference sequence). With 1 base removed from V and 5 bases from J, the gap between germline ends came to 14 bases. The CDR3 is made up of 14 amino acids. The CDR3 coding sequence is TGTGCCTGGAGTGCACAAACGCCAGTTTATGGCTACACCTTC. Its protein is CAWSAQTPVYGYTF.

This clone showed up just a few times. V is TRBV14 and J is TRBJ1-5; no clear D. Germline values: CDR1 SGHDN, CDR2 FVKESK. The CDR3 has 16 residues. V was pared by 2 bases and J by 5 bases, with 16 bases between. This CDR3 reads CASSQLLDKLDQPQHF. CDR3 in DNA: TGTGCCAGCAGCCAATTACTAGACAAACTTGATCAGCCCCAGCATTTT.

The CDR3 DNA sequence: TGTGCCATCAGTGGGACTAACTATGGCTACACCTTC. It translates to CAISGTNYGYTF. V is TRBV10-3 and J is TRBJ1-2; D remains ambiguous. Trimming shortened V by 4 bases and J by 0 bases, and 3 bases separated the two germline ends. Per germline, CDR1 ENHRY and CDR2 SYGVKD. CDR3 size: 12 residues.

This clone was found a few times. The rearrangement joins TRBV5-1 to TRBJ2-7; weak D call: TRBD2 (6 bases). V was shortened by 4 bases and J by 2 bases, with 10 bases between the two germline ends. Germline V CDR1 and CDR2: SGHRS, YFSETQ. The CDR3 contains 13 residues. This CDR3 is CASSTGTPYEQYF. As DNA, the CDR3 is TGCGCCAGCAGCACTGGGACTCCCTACGAGCAGTACTTC.

V gene TRBV6-1 combines with J gene TRBJ1-5, with unresolved D. CDR3 size: 14 residues. Germline V gene lookup returns CDR1 MNHNS and CDR2 SASEGT. V lost 0 bases and J lost 5, with 8 bases in between. CDR3 in amino acids: CASSEARSYQPQHF. CDR3 DNA sequence: TGTGCCAGCAGTGAAGCGCGAAGTTATCAGCCCCAGCATTTT.

The chain links TRBV15 to TRBJ2-3, with 8 nucleotides matching TRBD1. The CDR3 sequence is 14 residues long. The germline gives CDR1 LNHNV, CDR2 YYDKDF (reference sequence). With V trimmed by 3 bases and J by 4 bases, 3 bases remained unmatched. This CDR3 is CATSSPGGPDTQYF. The DNA of the CDR3 is TGTGCCACCAGCAGCCCAGGGGGCCCAGATACGCAGTATTTT.

This chain connects TRBV19 to TRBJ2-7, with D uncertain. The CDR3 sequence is 13 residues long. Germline lookup yields CDR1 LNHDA and CDR2 SQIVND (reference sequence). V lost 3 bases and J 1 base, leaving 7 bases between the germline ends. CDR3 protein: CASSIAHSYEQYF. CDR3 in DNA: TGTGCCAGTAGTATCGCCCATTCCTACGAGCAGTACTTC.

The chain has TRBV27 and TRBJ2-7; TRBD2 aligns across 9 bases. The CDR3 covers 13 residues. Germline CDR1 MNHEY, CDR2 SMNVEV (reference sequence). Trimming took 8 bases from V and 1 from J; bases not matched to a gene: 3. This CDR3 reads CASAAGGSYEQYF. In DNA, the CDR3 is TGTGCCAGCGCAGCGGGAGGTTCCTACGAGCAGTACTTC.

J is TRBJ2-3 and V is TRBV5-6, with TRBD2 identical over 12 bases. The CDR3 extends over 18 amino acids. Trimming took 4 bases from V and 2 from J; bases not matched to a gene: 11. CDR1 is SGHDT and CDR2 is YYEEEE in the germline V gene. The CDR3 loop is CASSLRRSSGRATDTQYF. Here the CDR3 DNA reads TGTGCCAGCAGCCTTAGGCGGTCTAGCGGGAGGGCCACAGATACGCAGTATTTT.